This record concerns one TCR beta chain sequence. The sample belongs to a study of blood T cell repertoires in COVID-19. On the study more broadly: PBMCs, B-cell-depleted T cells, or T cells provided the cDNA or gDNA that made up the material.

This CDR3 comprises 14 residues. Germline loops: CDR1 SNHLY, CDR2 FYNNEI. The J segment lost 7 bases and the V segment lost 8 bases, leaving 11 bases of the junction unmatched. Under the authors' procedure: By means of reference gene primer amplification, nucleated cell counts were estimated. Clones were sequenced by immunoSEQ multiplex PCR, and TCRdb holds only the in-frame ones, with some missing. For V, J and clone size, that table is used; D and trimming come from the DNA. The table lists roughly 170,000 clones, roughly four fifths of them singletons. Those who participated ranged in age from roughly 18 to 89 years and resided in 20 to 30 US areas. Participants' reported clinical history set cohort assignment.

The specimen was PBMCs or T cells enriched from blood (not recorded which). The chain has TRBV2 and TRBJ2-1, with 7 bases fitting TRBD2. This TCR was recovered from a man in his fifties who had recovered from COVID-19. This CDR3 reads CASGAWGGENEQFF. DNA of the CDR3: TGTGCCAGCGGCGCGTGGGGGGGGGAGAATGAGCAGTTCTTC. Full variable domain (rest looked up from reference TRBV2 and TRBJ2-1): EPEVTQTPSHQVTQMGQEVILRCVPISNHLYFYWYRQILGQKVEFLVSFYNNEISEKSEIFDDQFSVERPDGSNFTLKIRSTKLEDSAMYFCASGAWGGENEQFFGPGTRLTVL.